This T cell receptor (beta chain) came from a study of blood T cells in healthy people across ages. The CDR3 spans 14 residues. The V gene end was trimmed by 5 bases and the J gene end by 4 bases; junction bases not matched to a gene: 5. Findings of the study overall: Among long-lived donors, naive CD4+ cells were more numerous and diversity higher than in aged donors. Observed TCR beta diversity showed a strong correlation with the percentage of naive T cells as measured by flow cytometry.

In regard to this clonotype: Antigen unknown.

A sample-barcoded 5' primer and a J-beta primer mix were used in a second PCR of about 7 to 12 cycles. Sequencing yielded, for each sample, at least 3 million paired-end reads carrying CDR3. TCRdb processed the 5' RACE reads anew with MiXCR; each CDR3 protein has one entry. The sample holds over a million distinct CDR3 sequences, 40% to 45% seen once. Each donor gave roughly 10 milliliters of peripheral blood. Sequencing input: blood. J is TRBJ2-3 and V is TRBV12-3 or TRBV12-4; 8 bases match TRBD2. The receptor was derived from a woman aged 55-75 years in good health. CDR3: CASSISGTADTQYF. Here the CDR3 DNA reads TGTGCCAGCAGTATTAGCGGGACCGCAGATACGCAGTATTTT.